These 17 T cell receptor beta chains were all obtained from the same sample, sequenced in a study of blood T cell repertoires in COVID-19. Data came from immunoSEQ multiplex PCR; TCRdb stores just in-frame clones and leaves some out. The sample has under 300,000 clones, about 93% seen once. The sample taken for sequencing was PBMCs or T cells enriched from blood (not recorded which). The receptors stem from a woman between 18 and 29 years old who had recovered from COVID-19.

In its sample, this clone was seen once. The chain uses TRBV7-3 and TRBJ1-2, with D unclear. The V gene's germline CDR1 is SGHTA and CDR2 FQGTGA. The CDR3 consists of 17 residues. With 2 bases removed from V and 4 bases from J, the gap between germline ends came to 20 bases. DNA for the CDR3: TGTGCCAGCAGCTTACCAAGGTGGGCCGTTGGGTTCTATGGCTACACCTTC. Protein: CASSLPRWAVGFYGYTF.

This clone was seen a few times. The gene calls are TRBV10-1 and TRBJ2-1, with TRBD2 identical over 8 bases. CDR3 length: 18 amino acids. V trimming: 2 bases; J trimming: 5 bases; junction bases outside the gene matches: 14. CDR1 is WNHNN and CDR2 is SYGVQD in the germline V gene (reference sequence). CDR3 amino acids: CASSEGWERGTLHNEQFF. In DNA form, the CDR3 reads TGCGCCAGCAGTGAGGGGTGGGAGCGGGGGACACTTCACAATGAGCAGTTCTTC.

The V gene is TRBV2, the J gene TRBJ1-1; the D is unclear. CDR1 is SNHLY, CDR2 FYNNEI, per germline. Trimming removed 5 bases from V and 10 bases from J, with 14 bases in between. The CDR3 is made up of 12 amino acids. The CDR3 loop reads CASSPPVYGAFF. In nucleotides, the CDR3 is TGTGCCAGCAGTCCCCCGGTATATGGAGCTTTCTTT.

CDR3 coding DNA: TGTGCCAGCACCCCCGGGGGTGCGTGGACCGGGGAGCTGTTTTTT. Residues: CASTPGGAWTGELFF. This chain uses TRBV6-2 or TRBV6-3 with TRBJ2-2, with D possibly being TRBD2 (6 bases). Trimming shortened V by 7 bases and J by 5 bases, and 17 bases separated the two germline ends. The CDR3 has 15 amino acids. CDR1 and CDR2 from the germline V gene are MNHEY and SVGEGT.

The V and J genes are TRBV15 and TRBJ1-2, with a possible D match to TRBD1 (5 bases). Looked up from germline, CDR1 is LNHNV and CDR2 is YYDKDF (reference sequence). The CDR3 contains 15 residues. Trimming cost V 8 bases and J 5 bases, with 21 bases left between them. The CDR3 DNA sequence: TGTGCCACCGCTCTCGATTGGGGCAGGGAATATGGCTACACCTTC. Encoded protein: CATALDWGREYGYTF.

The chain carries TRBV9 and TRBJ1-1; TRBD1 is a possible D gene (6 bases). V was shortened by 4 bases and J by 6 bases, with 25 bases between the two germline ends. The CDR3 is 17 amino acids. Germline CDR1 is SGDLS and CDR2 is YYNGEE. CDR3 region: CASSHLGGAGSVAEAFF. CDR3 sequence (DNA): TGTGCCAGCAGCCACCTCGGGGGGGCAGGGTCGGTGGCTGAAGCTTTCTTT.

J is TRBJ2-1 and V is TRBV3-1 (or the pseudogene TRBV3-2), with D tentatively TRBD2 (6 bases). The germline V gene has CDR1 LGHDT and CDR2 YNNKEL (reference sequence). Trimming stripped 1 base from V and 3 bases from J, with 13 bases between. The CDR3 length is 16 residues. CDR3 DNA: TGTGCCAGCAGCCAAGGTCCTAGCGCCAGCTACAATGAGCAGTTCTTC. Translated, it gives CASSQGPSASYNEQFF.

The chain couples TRBV5-4 to TRBJ2-1; the D is unclear. The germline V gene has CDR1 SGHNT and CDR2 YYREEE (reference sequence). This CDR3 has 15 amino acids. Trimming removed 3 bases from V and 0 bases from J, with 10 bases in between. Here the CDR3 DNA reads TGTGCCAGCAGCTCCTCTATGATCTCCTACAATGAGCAGTTCTTC. This sequence encodes CASSSSMISYNEQFF.

V usage is TRBV5-4 and J usage is TRBJ1-1; D ambiguous. The germline gives CDR1 SGHNT, CDR2 YYREEE (reference sequence). This CDR3 comprises 12 residues. V gave up 5 bases and J gave up 10 bases, with 15 bases separating them. The chain's CDR3 is CASRSHTGVAFF. The DNA for the CDR3 is TGTGCCAGCAGAAGTCACACCGGGGTAGCTTTCTTT.

This rearrangement joins TRBV27 to TRBJ1-1, with 7 nucleotides matching TRBD1. Trimming at V came to 3 bases and at J to 3 bases, leaving 4 bases not matched to a gene. Looked up from germline, CDR1 is MNHEY and CDR2 is SMNVEV (reference sequence). The CDR3 extends over 14 amino acids. CDR3 sequence (DNA): TGTGCCAGCAGTTTTGGGACAGAATACACTGAAGCTTTCTTT. It specifies CASSFGTEYTEAFF.

The rearrangement links TRBV18 to TRBJ1-3; 11 nucleotides match TRBD1. CDR3 length equals 19 residues. CDR1 KGHSH and CDR2 LQKENI come from the germline V gene. The junction had 10 bases not matched to a gene; V was cut back by 3 bases and J by 0 bases. CDR3 residues: CASSPRTGGYGSSGNTIYF. In DNA, the CDR3 is TGTGCCAGCTCACCGAGGACAGGGGGCTATGGCAGCTCTGGAAACACCATATATTTT. Looking up the rest from reference TRBV18 and TRBJ1-3 gives the full variable domain: NAGVMQNPRHLVRRRGQEARLRCSPMKGHSHVYWYRQLPEEGLKFMVYLQKENIIDESGMPKERFSAEFPKEGPSILRIQQVVRGDSAAYFCASSPRTGGYGSSGNTIYFGEGSWLTVV.

This chain connects TRBV6-1 to TRBJ2-3, with D unresolved. The length of the CDR3 is 11 residues. V was shortened by 2 bases and J by 10 bases, with 7 bases between the two germline ends. The germline gives CDR1 MNHNS, CDR2 SASEGT. CDR3: CASSEFAAQYF. Written as DNA, the CDR3 is TGTGCCAGCAGTGAATTCGCAGCGCAGTATTTT.

V is TRBV7-9 and J is TRBJ2-3; 9 bases are a match to TRBD1. The length of the CDR3 is 14 residues. The ends lost 4 bases at V and 4 bases at J; junction bases unmatched: 3. CDR1 is SEHNR and CDR2 is FQNEAQ in the germline V gene (reference sequence). DNA for the CDR3: TGTGCCAGCAGCTCGGACAGGGGAGCAGATACGCAGTATTTT. This sequence encodes CASSSDRGADTQYF.

The gene calls are TRBV5-8 and TRBJ2-3; a weak D match, TRBD1 (7 bases). V was cut by 4 bases and J by 4 bases, with 16 bases left in between. This CDR3 has 15 amino acids. From germline, CDR1 is SGHTS and CDR2 YDEGEE. DNA for the CDR3: TGTGCCAGCAGCCCGCGGGGAAGGGGGCCAGATACGCAGTATTTT. It yields the protein CASSPRGRGPDTQYF.

The V call is TRBV3-1 (or the pseudogene TRBV3-2), the J call TRBJ2-2, with 7 bases aligning to TRBD2. This CDR3 comprises 15 residues. The germline gives CDR1 LGHDT, CDR2 YNNKEL (reference sequence). The V gene end was trimmed by 4 bases and the J gene end by 5 bases; junction bases not matched to a gene: 7. The CDR3 bases are TGTGCCAGCAGCCCCAGACGGGGAGGGACCGGGGAGCTGTTTTTT. It specifies CASSPRRGGTGELFF.

The chain combines TRBV6-6 with TRBJ2-1; TRBD2 matches 9 bases. Looked up from germline, CDR1 is MNHNY and CDR2 is SVGAGI (reference sequence). The CDR3 is 15 residues long. With V trimmed by 2 bases and J by 8 bases, 7 bases remained unmatched. CDR3 loop: CASSYIRGGADEQFF. The CDR3 DNA sequence: TGTGCCAGCAGTTACATCCGCGGGGGGGCGGATGAGCAGTTCTTC.

The chain joins TRBV19 to TRBJ1-5; D is uncertain. The V end lost 1 base, the J end lost 6 bases, and 13 bases lay between the germline ends. The CDR3 is 15 residues long. In germline, CDR1 is LNHDA, CDR2 SQIVND (reference sequence). CDR3 sequence reads: CASSIAWAAVQPQHF. DNA for the CDR3: TGTGCCAGTAGTATAGCTTGGGCAGCAGTTCAGCCCCAGCATTTT.